Listed here are 21 T cell receptor beta chains from one sample, sequenced in a study of cytomegalovirus exposure and HLA in healthy donors. PCR primers comprised 60 Vbeta and 13 Jbeta primers. The data were produced by immunoSEQ multiplex PCR, yet TCRdb's version contains in-frame clones alone and is incomplete. The sample has just over 150,000 clones. Material: PBMCs. The receptors were gathered from a man in his thirties or forties in good health and CMV-seronegative.

This CDR3 reads CASSLTSGSYEQYF. The CDR3 nucleotides are TGTGCCAGCAGCTTGACTAGCGGGAGTTACGAGCAGTACTTC. This chain connects TRBV11-3 to TRBJ2-7; 12 positions match TRBD2. This CDR3 is 14 amino acids long. Per the germline V gene, CDR1 is SGHNT and CDR2 is YENEEA. Trimming cost V 3 bases and J 4 bases; bases outside gene matches: 1. Full variable domain (rest looked up from reference TRBV11-3 and TRBJ2-7): EAGVVQSPRYKIIEKKQPVAFWCNPISGHNTLYWYLQNLGQGPELLIRYENEEAVDDSQLPKDRFSAERLKGVDSTLKIQPAELGDSAVYLCASSLTSGSYEQYFGPGTRLTVT.

V gene TRBV10-3 combines with J gene TRBJ2-2; 10 bases agree with TRBD2. Germline values: CDR1 ENHRY, CDR2 SYGVKD. The junction had 10 bases not matched to a gene; V was cut back by 3 bases and J by 0 bases. CDR3 size: 19 residues. The CDR3 is CAISEPKGAGGSNTGELFF. The CDR3 DNA reads as TGTGCCATCAGTGAACCCAAGGGAGCGGGAGGGTCGAACACCGGGGAGCTGTTTTTT.

V is TRBV4-3 and J is TRBJ2-3; D is possibly TRBD2 (6 bases). V lost 0 bases and J 4 bases, leaving 17 bases between the germline ends. Germline V gives CDR1 LGHNA, CDR2 YSLEER. The CDR3 covers 17 residues. This CDR3 is CASSQDGGRSGADTQYF. In nucleotides, the CDR3 is TGCGCCAGCAGCCAAGACGGGGGACGCTCGGGGGCAGATACGCAGTATTTT.

The rearrangement uses TRBV11-3 and TRBJ1-1; D might be TRBD1 (5 bases). The germline V gene has CDR1 SGHNT and CDR2 YENEEA. V lost 5 bases and J 5 bases, leaving 18 bases between the germline ends. CDR3 length equals 15 residues. The CDR3 protein is CASSAGGTKGTEAFF. In nucleotides, the CDR3 is TGTGCCAGCAGCGCCGGGGGAACTAAAGGTACTGAAGCTTTCTTT.

The V gene is TRBV5-1, the J gene TRBJ2-2, with 14 bases aligning to TRBD2. The CDR3 extends over 18 amino acids. The V segment lost 2 bases and the J segment 5 bases; nucleotides outside the gene matches: 8. Germline assignment: CDR1 SGHRS and CDR2 YFSETQ. The CDR3 bases are TGCGCCAGCAGCTTCGGGACTAGCGGGAGCCTCGTAACCGGGGAGCTGTTTTTT. Its protein is CASSFGTSGSLVTGELFF.

The J gene is TRBJ2-5, the V gene TRBV5-4; no clear D. Trimming stripped 0 bases from V and 4 bases from J, with 7 bases between. Germline CDR1 and CDR2: SGHNT and YYREEE (reference sequence). There are 13 residues in the CDR3. The CDR3 sequence is CASSLDSVETQYF. The CDR3 DNA reads as TGTGCCAGCAGCTTGGACTCGGTAGAGACCCAGTACTTC.

This chain connects TRBV5-1 to TRBJ2-1; maybe TRBD1 (5 bases). Germline V CDR1 and CDR2: SGHRS, YFSETQ. The CDR3 has 13 residues. Trimming took off 2 bases at V and 4 bases at J, with 7 bases between the two ends. CDR3 region: CASSFDSYNEQFF. The CDR3 nucleotides are TGCGCCAGCAGCTTTGACAGTTACAATGAGCAGTTCTTC. Full variable domain (remainder filled in from reference TRBV5-1 and TRBJ2-1): KAGVTQTPRYLIKTRGQQVTLSCSPISGHRSVSWYQQTPGQGLQFLFEYFSETQRNKGNFPGRFSGRQFSNSRSEMNVSTLELGDSALYLCASSFDSYNEQFFGPGTRLTVL.

V and J are TRBV5-1 and TRBJ2-7, with 9 bases that match TRBD1. This CDR3 contains 15 residues. V trimming: 0 bases; J trimming: 6 bases; junction bases outside the gene matches: 7. The germline gives CDR1 SGHRS, CDR2 YFSETQ. CDR3 in amino acids: CASSLGPRQGGEQYF. In DNA, the CDR3 is TGCGCCAGCAGCTTGGGGCCCCGACAGGGGGGCGAGCAGTACTTC.

The rearrangement links TRBV7-9 to TRBJ2-3; D call uncertain. Deletions cut 5 bases from V and 1 base from J, with 13 bases between. CDR3 size: 15 residues. Looked up from germline, CDR1 is SEHNR and CDR2 is FQNEAQ (reference sequence). This chain's CDR3 is CASSPAQSGTDTQYF. The CDR3 DNA is TGTGCCAGCAGCCCCGCCCAGAGCGGCACAGATACGCAGTATTTT.

The V gene is TRBV28, the J gene TRBJ2-7; 12 nucleotides agree with TRBD2. The V gene's germline CDR1 is MDHEN and CDR2 SYDVKM. The CDR3 spans 17 residues. The V segment lost 4 bases and the J segment 0 bases; nucleotides outside the gene matches: 7. The chain's CDR3 is CASSSRTSGNRSYEQYF. The CDR3 DNA reads as TGTGCCAGCAGTTCCCGGACTAGCGGGAATCGCTCCTACGAGCAGTACTTC.

The chain joins TRBV6-5 to TRBJ2-5; a possible D gene is TRBD1 (6 bases). The CDR3 length is 14 residues. V was shortened by 4 bases and J by 1 base, with 10 bases between the two germline ends. Looked up from germline, CDR1 is MNHEY and CDR2 is SVGAGI. DNA of the CDR3: TGTGCCAGCAGTTTACAGGGACCCCAAGAGACCCAGTACTTC. This gives the protein CASSLQGPQETQYF.

The CDR3 DNA reads as TGTGCCAGCAGTGAAGGGAGGGGACGGGACTATGGCTACACCTTC. Its protein is CASSEGRGRDYGYTF. The rearrangement joins TRBV6-1 to TRBJ1-2; D is perhaps TRBD1 (5 bases). Germline V gene lookup returns CDR1 MNHNS and CDR2 SASEGT. This CDR3 region has 15 residues. V was clipped by 1 base and J by 3 bases, with 12 bases between them.

The chain has TRBV29-1 and TRBJ2-6, with D possibly TRBD1 on 6 matching bases. Trimming removed 7 bases from V and 0 bases from J, with 16 bases in between. This CDR3 has 16 amino acids. The germline gives CDR1 SQVTM, CDR2 ANQGSEA. CDR3 in DNA: TGCAGCGCCTTACCCAGGGGTGGCTCTGGGGCCAACGTCCTGACTTTC. It is translated as CSALPRGGSGANVLTF.

The V gene is TRBV6-1, the J gene TRBJ2-7; the match to TRBD1 covers 9 bases. Per the germline V gene, CDR1 is MNHNS and CDR2 is SASEGT. Trimming removed 4 bases from V and 0 bases from J; junction bases left unmatched: 7. This CDR3 is built from 16 residues. The CDR3 protein is CASSGTGGSYSYEQYF. The CDR3 bases are TGTGCCAGCAGTGGAACAGGGGGCTCATACTCCTACGAGCAGTACTTC.

The chain carries TRBV18 and TRBJ1-3; D not certain. The CDR3 spans 13 residues. The germline V and J ends were trimmed by 2 bases and 4 bases, with 6 bases remaining between them. The V gene's germline CDR1 is KGHSH and CDR2 LQKENI. This chain's CDR3 is CASSPSGGNTIYF. For the CDR3, the DNA is TGTGCCAGCTCACCATCGGGGGGAAACACCATATATTTT.

The CDR3 region is CASRPTTGLNYGYTF. CDR3 DNA sequence: TGTGCCAGCAGGCCAACGACAGGGTTAAACTATGGCTACACCTTC. The rearrangement uses TRBV6-1 and TRBJ1-2; TRBD1 matches at 7 bases. The CDR3 spans 15 residues. Per the germline V gene, CDR1 is MNHNS and CDR2 is SASEGT. Trimming took 6 bases from V and 2 from J; bases not matched to a gene: 9.

The J gene is TRBJ2-1, the V gene TRBV5-8; 8 bases align to TRBD1. V was clipped by 0 bases and J by 4 bases; unmatched bases: 0. The CDR3 is made up of 14 amino acids. CDR1 SGHTS and CDR2 YDEGEE come from the germline V gene. The CDR3 is CASSLGQGYNEQFF. CDR3 sequence (DNA): TGTGCCAGCAGCTTGGGACAGGGGTACAATGAGCAGTTCTTC.

This rearrangement joins TRBV7-6 to TRBJ1-1; D is unclear. The CDR3 runs to 15 residues. Germline loops: CDR1 SGHVS, CDR2 FNYEAQ. V lost 1 base to trimming and J lost 0 bases, with 9 bases between them. The CDR3 is CASSLGSSMNTEAFF. The DNA for the CDR3 is TGTGCCAGCAGCTTAGGGTCGAGCATGAACACTGAAGCTTTCTTT.

V usage is TRBV18 and J usage is TRBJ1-5; D is uncertain. This CDR3 is 17 amino acids long. V lost 3 bases and J lost 5, with 20 bases in between. Germline CDR1 KGHSH, CDR2 LQKENI. The CDR3 sequence is CASSPREGRIGDQPQHF. CDR3 in DNA: TGTGCCAGCTCACCGAGGGAAGGGAGGATAGGAGATCAGCCCCAGCATTTT.

CDR3 amino acids: CASRLVGELFF. The CDR3 DNA follows: TGTGCCAGCCGACTAGTTGGGGAGCTGTTTTTT. V and J are TRBV2 and TRBJ2-2, with TRBD2 as a possible D gene (6 bases). The CDR3 is 11 amino acids. Trimming removed 8 bases at V and 8 bases at J, with 9 bases between. The germline gives CDR1 SNHLY, CDR2 FYNNEI.

CDR3 nucleotide sequence: TGTGCCAGCAGCCCGGACAAGGGGTGGACCACTGAAGCTTTCTTT. Its translation is CASSPDKGWTTEAFF. The V and J genes are TRBV5-4 and TRBJ1-1; TRBD1 is a possible D gene (5 bases). The V gene lost 4 bases and the J gene lost 4 bases, with 17 bases spanning the gap. This CDR3 spans 15 amino acids. Germline CDR1 SGHNT, CDR2 YYREEE (reference sequence).